One and the same sample provided the 23 T cell receptor beta chains below, sequenced in a study of early T cells in non-severe SARS-CoV-2 infection. TCRdb passed the 5' RACE reads through MiXCR, listing each CDR3 protein once. The data contain around 50,000 distinct CDR3 sequences, roughly 12% of them singletons. Sequencing was performed on whole blood. The source of these receptors is an adult who was a healthcare worker with PCR-confirmed SARS-CoV-2 infection or an uninfected control (not recorded which).

This clonotype was seen ten or more times. J is TRBJ1-6 and V is TRBV7-9; D is unclear. From germline, CDR1 is SEHNR and CDR2 FQNEAQ (reference sequence). The CDR3 runs 14 residues. V shed 1 base and J shed 5 bases, with 6 bases lying between them. The CDR3 nucleotides read TGTGCCAGCAGCTTAGGACACGATAATTCACCCCTCCACTTT. Translation: CASSLGHDNSPLHF.

This clonotype was seen a handful of times. The rearrangement joins TRBV28 to TRBJ2-1; unclear D gene. There are 11 residues in the CDR3. V lost 2 bases to trimming and J lost 6 bases, with 2 bases between them. The germline V gene has CDR1 MDHEN and CDR2 SYDVKM. CDR3 bases: TGTGCCAGCAGTTTAAGCAATGAGCAGTTCTTC. Protein sequence: CASSLSNEQFF.

This clonotype has a handful of counts. The chain has TRBV5-1 and TRBJ1-6, with a tentative D call TRBD1 (5 bases). CDR3 size: 13 residues. Per germline, CDR1 SGHRS and CDR2 YFSETQ. Trimming cost V 4 bases and J 6 bases, with 8 bases left between them. CDR3 residues: CASSPDINSPLHF. The CDR3 bases are TGCGCCAGCAGCCCGGACATTAATTCACCCCTCCACTTT.

This clonotype came up many times. This chain links TRBV6-5 with TRBJ1-1; no reliable D call. Trimming removed 6 bases from V and 4 bases from J, with 18 bases in between. The CDR3 consists of 15 residues. Germline values: CDR1 MNHEY, CDR2 SVGAGI. The CDR3 sequence: CASRERSRLGTEAFF. The CDR3 region has the DNA TGTGCCAGCAGGGAAAGGTCCAGGCTCGGCACTGAAGCTTTCTTT.

The chain recombines TRBV19 with TRBJ1-5, with TRBD1 matching over 7 bases. This CDR3 has 16 residues. Germline lookup yields CDR1 LNHDA and CDR2 SQIVND (reference sequence). The V segment lost 5 bases and the J segment 2 bases; nucleotides outside the gene matches: 9. The CDR3 is CASSSITGTGNQPQHF. Written as DNA, the CDR3 is TGTGCCAGTAGTTCAATCACCGGGACAGGCAATCAGCCCCAGCATTTT.

The gene calls are TRBV7-2 and TRBJ2-3; 12 nucleotides match TRBD2. V lost 5 bases, J lost 3 bases, and 6 bases stayed unmatched. The CDR3 length is 16 residues. CDR1 SGHTA and CDR2 FQGNSA come from the germline V gene. The CDR3 loop reads CASSPRTSGVTDTQYF. CDR3 bases: TGTGCCAGCAGCCCCCGGACTAGCGGGGTAACAGATACGCAGTATTTT.

In its sample, this clonotype was seen once. This chain uses TRBV9 with TRBJ2-2; 7 nucleotides agree with TRBD1. The CDR3 loop spans 19 amino acids. Germline V gives CDR1 SGDLS, CDR2 YYNGEE. J lost 0 bases, V lost 0 bases, and 11 bases had no gene match. CDR3 nucleotides: TGTGCCAGCAGCGTAGTTCCGGGACAGCTCAACGCGAACACCGGGGAGCTGTTTTTT. Amino acid sequence: CASSVVPGQLNANTGELFF.

The J gene is TRBJ2-1, the V gene TRBV5-1; possible D gene TRBD1, 6 bases. CDR3 length equals 14 residues. Germline V gene lookup returns CDR1 SGHRS and CDR2 YFSETQ. V dropped 2 bases and J dropped 11 bases, with 17 bases sitting between them. The CDR3 coding sequence is TGCGCCAGCAGCTTCTCTTTGACAGGTGACCAGCAGTTCTTC. Translated: CASSFSLTGDQQFF. Based on the CDR3 plus reference TRBV5-1 and TRBJ2-1, the full variable domain is KAGVTQTPRYLIKTRGQQVTLSCSPISGHRSVSWYQQTPGQGLQFLFEYFSETQRNKGNFPGRFSGRQFSNSRSEMNVSTLELGDSALYLCASSFSLTGDQQFFGPGTRLTVL.

This clonotype was counted many times. V is TRBV15 and J is TRBJ2-3; D is undetermined. Germline CDR1 LNHNV, CDR2 YYDKDF (reference sequence). The V end lost 0 bases, the J end lost 2 bases, and 9 bases lay between the germline ends. This CDR3 is 15 amino acids long. CDR3 amino acids: CATSRDRAFTDTQYF. The CDR3 DNA is TGTGCCACCAGCAGAGATCGGGCCTTCACAGATACGCAGTATTTT.

This clonotype was observed many times. The chain carries TRBV7-2 and TRBJ1-1; D is unclear. There are 14 residues in the CDR3. Trimming left V 3 bases short and J 4 bases short, with 12 bases between. Germline V gives CDR1 SGHTA, CDR2 FQGNSA. CDR3: CASSFRARRTEAFF. CDR3 bases: TGTGCCAGCAGCTTTAGGGCCAGGCGCACTGAAGCTTTCTTT.

The table lists this clonotype with a few counts. The chain joins TRBV20-1 to TRBJ2-1; D perhaps matches TRBD2 (5 bases). Germline V gives CDR1 DFQATT, CDR2 SNEGSKA (reference sequence). V was cut by 6 bases and J by 2 bases, with 17 bases left in between. The CDR3 spans 15 residues. The CDR3 region has the DNA TGCAGTGCAACAGACTACGCCGGGGCCTACAATGAGCAGTTCTTC. It is translated as CSATDYAGAYNEQFF.

The J gene is TRBJ1-1, the V gene TRBV7-9; D unresolved. V lost 3 bases and J 0 bases, leaving 8 bases between the germline ends. The germline V gene encodes CDR1 SEHNR and CDR2 FQNEAQ (reference sequence). CDR3 length: 14 amino acids. The CDR3 protein is CASSFPGLNTEAFF. In DNA, the CDR3 is TGTGCCAGCAGCTTCCCTGGGTTGAACACTGAAGCTTTCTTT.

This clonotype was recorded many times. The chain joins TRBV25-1 to TRBJ2-3; tentative D call: TRBD2 (5 bases). Germline loops: CDR1 MGHDK, CDR2 SYGVNS. The CDR3 is 16 amino acids. V lost 1 base, J lost 7 bases, and 18 bases lay in between. This CDR3 is CASSEWAGVPGNTQYF. CDR3 DNA sequence: TGTGCCAGCAGTGAATGGGCTGGAGTTCCCGGGAATACGCAGTATTTT.

The chain recombines TRBV29-1 with TRBJ2-7, with TRBD2 identical over 8 bases. Germline V gene lookup returns CDR1 SQVTM and CDR2 ANQGSEA. J gave up 2 bases and V 6 bases, and 3 bases lay outside the gene matches. CDR3 length: 12 amino acids. The CDR3: CSVVSGTYEQYF. The CDR3, as DNA: TGCAGCGTGGTTAGCGGGACCTACGAGCAGTACTTC.

Ten or more counts support this clonotype. The chain links TRBV25-1 to TRBJ1-1; D is possibly TRBD1 (6 bases). The V and J ends lost 0 bases and 7 bases respectively, with 18 bases between them. The CDR3 is made up of 16 amino acids. Looked up from germline, CDR1 is MGHDK and CDR2 is SYGVNS. CDR3 coding DNA: TGTGCCAGCAGTGAATACGAAAAGTCTTTACAGGGTGAAGCTTTCTTT. This codes for CASSEYEKSLQGEAFF.

The rearrangement joins TRBV28 to TRBJ2-7; the D call may be TRBD1 or TRBD2 (5 bases each). This CDR3 is built from 13 residues. V was cut by 7 bases and J by 3 bases, with 13 bases left in between. The germline CDR1 and CDR2 sequences are MDHEN and SYDVKM. The CDR3 sequence: CASTRDGLYEQYF. The CDR3, as DNA: TGTGCCAGCACCAGGGACGGTCTCTACGAGCAGTACTTC.

This clonotype was detected only a few times. This rearrangement joins TRBV11-3 to TRBJ2-1, with D perhaps matching TRBD1 (5 bases). Germline-derived CDR1 and CDR2 are SGHNT and YENEEA. CDR3 length equals 11 residues. Trimming shortened V by 2 bases and J by 10 bases, and 6 bases separated the two germline ends. In DNA form, the CDR3 reads TGTGCCAGCAGCTTAAAGGGGGAGCAGTTCTTC. Translation gives CASSLKGEQFF.

Ten or more counts support this clonotype. The chain recombines TRBV7-2 with TRBJ2-1; D is tentatively TRBD1 or TRBD2 (5 bases each). The germline gives CDR1 SGHTA, CDR2 FQGNSA. The germline V and J ends were trimmed by 2 bases and 4 bases, with 12 bases remaining between them. The CDR3 is 15 residues long. CDR3 loop: CASSLSRGAYNEQFF. The CDR3, as DNA: TGTGCCAGCAGCTTATCGAGGGGCGCGTACAATGAGCAGTTCTTC. The complete variable domain, with remaining parts taken from reference TRBV7-2 and TRBJ2-1, reads GAGVSQSPSNKVTEKGKDVELRCDPISGHTALYWYRQSLGQGLEFLIYFQGNSAPDKSGLPSDRFSAERTGGSVSTLTIQRTQQEDSAVYLCASSLSRGAYNEQFFGPGTRLTVL.

This clonotype came up a few times. The chain carries TRBV20-1 and TRBJ2-1, with D possibly TRBD2 on 6 matching bases. Germline V CDR1 and CDR2: DFQATT, SNEGSKA (reference sequence). V lost 6 bases and J lost 3, with 21 bases in between. This CDR3 has 16 residues. CDR3 DNA sequence: TGCAGTGCCGGTAGCCGGGGGAACGATCACTACAATGAGCAGTTCTTC. The encoded protein is CSAGSRGNDHYNEQFF.

This clonotype came up many times. V and J are TRBV12-3 or TRBV12-4 and TRBJ2-3; D possibly corresponds to TRBD2 (6 bases). CDR3 length: 16 residues. V dropped 6 bases and J dropped 0 bases, with 16 bases sitting between them. For the CDR3, the DNA is TGTGCCAGCAGCTTTCCCCTAGCGCAGAGCACAGATACGCAGTATTTT. This gives the protein CASSFPLAQSTDTQYF.

Only one count was recorded for this clonotype. The chain carries TRBV11-3 and TRBJ2-1; D is undetermined. The CDR3 extends over 12 amino acids. Germline values: CDR1 SGHNT, CDR2 YENEEA. The V end was cut by 8 bases, the J end by 6 bases, with 11 bases between. The CDR3 region has the DNA TGTGCCAGCCTTGATGGAAGCAATGAGCAGTTCTTC. This gives the protein CASLDGSNEQFF.

This clonotype has a handful of counts. In DNA form, the CDR3 reads TGTGCCAGCAGCCTAAGCAGAAGGACTCAGTACTTC. This translates into CASSLSRRTQYF. This rearrangement joins TRBV6-2 or TRBV6-3 to TRBJ2-5; TRBD2 might be the D (5 bases). The CDR3 is 12 residues long. CDR1 is MNHEY, CDR2 SVGEGT, per germline. With 6 bases removed from V and 11 bases from J, the gap between germline ends came to 16 bases.

The sample holds a few counts of this clonotype. V usage is TRBV30 and J usage is TRBJ2-7, with D tentatively TRBD1 (5 bases). Between the trimmed V and J ends, which lost 2 bases and 1 base, there was a span of 12 bases. The CDR3 extends over 14 amino acids. Germline V gene data show CDR1 as GTSNPN and CDR2 as SVGIG (reference sequence). CDR3 sequence (DNA): TGTGCCTGGAGTTGGGCAGGGATATCCTACGAGCAGTACTTC. Its translation is CAWSWAGISYEQYF.